This entry lists 26 T cell receptor beta chains sequenced from one sample in a study of blood T cell repertoires in COVID-19 (dated by TCRdb to between 2020 and 2021). The method was the immunoSEQ multiplex PCR assay. TCRdb mirrors the immuneACCESS table, restricted to in-frame sequences. Some clones are absent from its copies; in checked studies, under half trace to an unresolved V gene, and the reason for the others is unknown. This sample holds fewer than 200,000 clones; about four fifths were observed only once. The top ten clones comprise about 3.6% of the sample. The sample comprised PBMCs or T cells enriched from blood (not recorded which). Receptors originate from a woman aged 50 to 65 in a cohort exposed to, infected with or recovered from COVID-19 (not recorded which).

The chain combines TRBV6-2 or TRBV6-3 with TRBJ1-2; possibly TRBD1 for D (6 bases). The CDR3 loop spans 13 amino acids. The V gene lost 4 bases and the J gene lost 3 bases, with 9 bases spanning the gap. The germline V gene has CDR1 MNHEY and CDR2 SVGEGT. This CDR3 reads CASSSNRDYGYTF. In nucleotides, the CDR3 is TGTGCCAGCAGTTCGAACAGGGACTATGGCTACACCTTC.

The V call is TRBV24-1, the J call TRBJ2-4, with TRBD1 matching over 10 bases. The V segment lost 4 bases and the J segment 7 bases; nucleotides outside the gene matches: 9. There are 16 residues in the CDR3. CDR1 is KGHDR and CDR2 is SFDVKD in the germline V gene. The CDR3 here is CATSDFGQGDGNIQYF. The DNA of the CDR3 is TGTGCCACCAGTGACTTCGGACAGGGGGACGGGAACATTCAGTACTTC.

The gene calls are TRBV3-1 (or the pseudogene TRBV3-2) and TRBJ1-6; no firm D call. Per germline, CDR1 LGHDT and CDR2 YNNKEL (reference sequence). This CDR3 has 15 residues. With 0 bases removed from V and 5 bases from J, the gap between germline ends came to 8 bases. CDR3 in DNA: TGTGCCAGCAGCCAAGATCGGGGAGATAATTCACCCCTCCACTTT. Translated: CASSQDRGDNSPLHF.

This clone is a singleton in its sample. The chain recombines TRBV6-2 or TRBV6-3 with TRBJ1-6, with 10 bases aligning to TRBD1. The V segment lost 5 bases and the J segment 7 bases; nucleotides outside the gene matches: 11. The CDR3 has 17 amino acids. CDR1 and CDR2 from the germline V gene are MNHEY and SVGEGT. CDR3 bases: TGTGCCAGCAGTGCCGAGGACAGGGGGAGAGGAAATTCACCCCTCCACTTT. Protein: CASSAEDRGRGNSPLHF.

The chain uses TRBV3-1 (or the pseudogene TRBV3-2) and TRBJ1-6; tentative D call: TRBD1 (5 bases). The CDR3 is 14 residues long. V was cut by 2 bases and J by 7 bases, with 9 bases left in between. Germline CDR1 is LGHDT and CDR2 is YNNKEL (reference sequence). The CDR3 here is CASSQRQINSPLHF. DNA of the CDR3: TGTGCCAGCAGCCAAAGACAGATAAATTCACCCCTCCACTTT.

The chain employs TRBV14 and TRBJ1-3; 8 nucleotides match TRBD1. Trimming took 4 bases from V and 5 from J; bases not matched to a gene: 7. The CDR3 sequence is 15 residues long. Germline V CDR1 and CDR2: SGHDN, FVKESK. The CDR3 DNA reads TGTGCCAGCAGCCTATCAGGGGGCATGAGAAACACCATATATTTT. It encodes CASSLSGGMRNTIYF.

This rearrangement joins TRBV5-8 to TRBJ2-2, with 9 bases fitting TRBD2. The CDR3 is 15 amino acids. Germline loops: CDR1 SGHTS, CDR2 YDEGEE. V shed 4 bases, J shed 4 bases, and the junction held 5 bases outside the gene matches. The CDR3 is CASSPGTSLTGELFF. In DNA, the CDR3 is TGTGCCAGCAGCCCCGGGACTAGCCTCACCGGGGAGCTGTTTTTT. The full variable domain, with the rest looked up from reference TRBV5-8 and TRBJ2-2, is EAGVTQSPTHLIKTRGQQATLRCSPISGHTSVYWYQQALGLGLQFLLWYDEGEERNRGNFPPRFSGRQFPNYSSELNVNALELEDSALYLCASSPGTSLTGELFFGEGSRLTVL.

This chain connects TRBV4-1 to TRBJ2-1; no firm D call. CDR3 length equals 12 residues. Trimming left V 5 bases short and J 8 bases short, with 10 bases between. CDR1 and CDR2 (germline): MGHRA, YSYEKL. The CDR3 bases are TGCGCCAGCAGCTCGTCAAACTATGAGCAGTTCTTC. This translates into CASSSSNYEQFF.

The genes are TRBV3-1 (or the pseudogene TRBV3-2) and TRBJ1-3; D is ambiguous. The V and J ends lost 4 bases and 6 bases respectively, with 16 bases between them. Germline lookup yields CDR1 LGHDT and CDR2 YNNKEL (reference sequence). This CDR3 region has 15 residues. The CDR3 coding sequence is TGTGCCAGCAGCCTGAATTTAGACGGAGAAAACACCATATATTTT. Its protein product is CASSLNLDGENTIYF.

V usage is TRBV5-1 and J usage is TRBJ2-7; D is perhaps TRBD2 (6 bases). V was clipped by 4 bases and J by 5 bases, with 22 bases between them. The CDR3 length is 16 residues. The germline V gene has CDR1 SGHRS and CDR2 YFSETQ. This CDR3 is CASSRGNMGGVDEQYF. CDR3 in DNA: TGCGCCAGCAGCCGAGGAAATATGGGCGGGGTAGACGAGCAGTACTTC.

The J gene is TRBJ2-4, the V gene TRBV27; maybe TRBD2 (5 bases). The CDR3 is 13 residues long. CDR1 is MNHEY and CDR2 is SMNVEV in the germline V gene (reference sequence). V was pared by 6 bases and J by 10 bases, with 16 bases between. CDR3: CASSVRRNEIQYF. CDR3 DNA: TGTGCCAGCAGCGTCAGGAGGAACGAGATTCAGTACTTC.

This clone has only one observation. The chain links TRBV28 to TRBJ2-6; 10 bases match TRBD1. CDR3 length: 18 residues. CDR1 is MDHEN and CDR2 is SYDVKM in the germline V gene. V was clipped by 1 base and J by 0 bases; unmatched bases: 3. Here the CDR3 reads CASSLSGQGYSGANVLTF. CDR3 coding DNA: TGTGCCAGCAGTTTATCGGGACAGGGGTACTCTGGGGCCAACGTCCTGACTTTC. Full variable domain (outside the CDR3, taken from reference TRBV28 and TRBJ2-6): DVKVTQSSRYLVKRTGEKVFLECVQDMDHENMFWYRQDPGLGLRLIYFSYDVKMKEKGDIPEGYSVSREKKERFSLILESASTNQTSMYLCASSLSGQGYSGANVLTFGAGSRLTVL.

This clone was counted at least ten times. This chain links TRBV4-1 with TRBJ2-2; 12 bases are shared with TRBD2. Germline V lookup: CDR1 MGHRA, CDR2 YSYEKL. This CDR3 comprises 17 residues. With 5 bases clipped from V and 2 bases from J, the junction kept 6 bases outside the gene matches. As DNA, the CDR3 is TGCGCCAGCAGCATTTTAGGACTAGCGGGAAACACCGGGGAGCTGTTTTTT. This encodes CASSILGLAGNTGELFF.

This chain connects TRBV19 to TRBJ1-5, with 7 bases identical to TRBD1. CDR1 and CDR2 from the germline V gene are LNHDA and SQIVND (reference sequence). The CDR3 is made up of 17 amino acids. After removal of 9 bases from V and 0 bases from J, the junction contained 14 bases not matched to a gene. CDR3 nucleotides: TGTGCCAGGGAGGGACAGTCGAGATTCTATAGCAATCAGCCCCAGCATTTT. Protein sequence: CAREGQSRFYSNQPQHF.

In its sample, this clone was seen once. The rearrangement uses TRBV11-2 and TRBJ2-5; TRBD1 might be the D (6 bases). This CDR3 comprises 13 residues. Germline V gives CDR1 SGHAT, CDR2 FQNNGV. The germline V and J ends were trimmed by 5 bases and 6 bases, with 13 bases remaining between them. CDR3 region: CASSRDRKQTQYF. The CDR3, as DNA: TGTGCCAGCAGCCGAGACAGGAAACAGACCCAGTACTTC.

Details on this clone: Different DNA sequences within this sample yield the same CDR3. The V call is TRBV18, the J call TRBJ2-7; D possibly corresponds to TRBD2 (5 bases). CDR1 is KGHSH, CDR2 LQKENI, per germline. V was shortened by 3 bases and J by 3 bases, with 6 bases between the two germline ends. The CDR3 loop spans 12 amino acids. The CDR3 loop reads CASSPGIYEQYF. Here the CDR3 DNA reads TGTGCCAGCTCACCCGGGATCTACGAGCAGTACTTC. The full variable domain, rest sourced from reference TRBV18 and TRBJ2-7, is NAGVMQNPRHLVRRRGQEARLRCSPMKGHSHVYWYRQLPEEGLKFMVYLQKENIIDESGMPKERFSAEFPKEGPSILRIQQVVRGDSAAYFCASSPGIYEQYFGPGTRLTVT.

J is TRBJ2-3 and V is TRBV29-1, with D perhaps matching TRBD2 (6 bases). The germline CDR1 and CDR2 sequences are SQVTM and ANQGSEA. The CDR3 runs to 17 residues. V lost 5 bases, J lost 2 bases, and 23 bases lay in between. The CDR3 spells CSVYHPRLGSLTDTQYF. The CDR3 DNA sequence: TGCAGCGTTTATCACCCCAGACTAGGCTCGCTCACAGATACGCAGTATTTT.

V usage is TRBV27 and J usage is TRBJ1-2; tentatively, D is TRBD1 (6 bases). The CDR3 contains 15 residues. Trimming removed 11 bases from V and 2 bases from J, with 21 bases in between. CDR1 is MNHEY, CDR2 SMNVEV, per germline (reference sequence). The CDR3 DNA sequence: TGTGCCGGCACCCCTGGGGGCCAGGGGAACTATGGCTACACCTTC. Protein: CAGTPGGQGNYGYTF.

The chain employs TRBV10-3 and TRBJ2-7; 10 bases fit TRBD1. The CDR3 is made up of 15 amino acids. Germline V lookup: CDR1 ENHRY, CDR2 SYGVKD. Germline trimming cut 6 bases from V and 4 bases from J; bases unmatched to any gene: 9. The CDR3 nucleotides are TGTGCCATCAGGAATCCGGGACAGGGGTGGTACGAGCAGTACTTC. Protein product: CAIRNPGQGWYEQYF.

The V and J genes are TRBV7-9 and TRBJ2-1; D perhaps matches TRBD1 (6 bases). V gave up 1 base and J gave up 0 bases, with 19 bases separating them. CDR1 is SEHNR, CDR2 FQNEAQ, per germline (reference sequence). This CDR3 is 19 amino acids long. CDR3 nucleotides: TGTGCCAGCAGCTTAGAAGGACTGGCAGGGGAAGTCTCCTACAATGAGCAGTTCTTC. It encodes CASSLEGLAGEVSYNEQFF.

The rearrangement links TRBV7-8 to TRBJ2-7; D unresolved. The V gene's germline CDR1 is SGHVS and CDR2 FQNEAQ. Trimming took off 2 bases at V and 2 bases at J, with 22 bases between the two ends. This CDR3 comprises 18 residues. The DNA for the CDR3 is TGTGCCAGCAGCTTATTCGTCTTTGACAAAATTATCGCCTACGAGCAGTACTTC. Translation gives CASSLFVFDKIIAYEQYF. Variable domain in full (rest from reference TRBV7-8 and TRBJ2-7): GAGVSQSPRYKVAKRGQDVALRCDPISGHVSLFWYQQALGQGPEFLTYFQNEAQLDKSGLPSDRFFAERPEGSVSTLKIQRTQQEDSAVYLCASSLFVFDKIIAYEQYFGPGTRLTVT.

V gene TRBV18 combines with J gene TRBJ2-4, with 7 positions matching TRBD2. This CDR3 comprises 13 residues. Germline values: CDR1 KGHSH, CDR2 LQKENI. With 4 bases clipped from V and 8 bases from J, the junction kept 5 bases outside the gene matches. CDR3 DNA: TGTGCCAGCTCACGTTCCCGGGAGGACATTCAGTACTTC. It is translated as CASSRSREDIQYF. Supplemented by reference TRBV18 and TRBJ2-4, the full variable domain reads NAGVMQNPRHLVRRRGQEARLRCSPMKGHSHVYWYRQLPEEGLKFMVYLQKENIIDESGMPKERFSAEFPKEGPSILRIQQVVRGDSAAYFCASSRSREDIQYFGAGTRLSVL.

The chain employs TRBV5-5 and TRBJ1-1; the D is unclear. Germline V lookup: CDR1 SGHKS, CDR2 YYEKEE (reference sequence). The length of the CDR3 is 12 residues. V was clipped by 3 bases and J by 2 bases, with 5 bases between them. In DNA form, the CDR3 reads TGTGCCAGCAGCTCGAGAAACACTGAAGCTTTCTTT. Encoded protein: CASSSRNTEAFF.

The chain links TRBV7-5 to TRBJ1-5; the table calls TRBD1, which could not be checked here. TRBV7-5 is flagged as a pseudogene. This CDR3 region has 15 residues. DNA for the CDR3: TGTGCCAGAAGCTTAAAGACAGGGGCTAATCAGCCCCAGCATTTT. As protein: CARSLKTGANQPQHF.

As DNA, the CDR3 is TGTGCCAGCAGTTTGACTAGCGGTTATACCTACGAGCAGTACTTC. Translated, it gives CASSLTSGYTYEQYF. The rearrangement joins TRBV27 to TRBJ2-7, with 9 bases fitting TRBD2. The V and J ends lost 3 bases and 2 bases, in that order; junction bases with no gene match: 5. CDR1 and CDR2 from the germline V gene are MNHEY and SMNVEV (reference sequence). CDR3 size: 15 residues.

The gene calls are TRBV3-1 (or the pseudogene TRBV3-2) and TRBJ1-2; D unresolved. Germline CDR1 is LGHDT and CDR2 is YNNKEL (reference sequence). The V gene lost 4 bases and the J gene lost 2 bases, with 11 bases spanning the gap. The CDR3 has 14 amino acids. The CDR3 DNA reads as TGTGCCAGCAGCCCATTGTCGGGAAACTATGGCTACACCTTC. Encoded protein: CASSPLSGNYGYTF.